The entry below describes one TCR beta chain. The sample is drawn from a study of blood T cell repertoires in COVID-19. Study overall: COVID-19 samples, acute and convalescent, were from the United States, Italy and Spain. The cDNA or gDNA used as material had been derived from T cells, B-cell-depleted T cells, or PBMCs.

Libraries were prepared by immunoSEQ multiplex PCR; TCRdb keeps only in-frame clonotypes and omits some of them. The sample contains more than 200,000 clones, approximately 83% of which appear only once. V trimming: 5 bases; J trimming: 4 bases; junction bases outside the gene matches: 12. CDR1 and CDR2 from the germline V gene are ENHRY and SYGVKD. The CDR3 consists of 16 residues. The TCR originated in a man older than 75 with acute or convalescent COVID-19. The specimen sequenced was peripheral blood. The chain is built from TRBV10-3 and TRBJ2-3; TRBD1 agrees at 7 bases. CDR3 sequence reads: CAISKVTGPGSDTQYF. The DNA for the CDR3 is TGTGCCATCAGTAAAGTGACAGGGCCTGGGTCAGATACGCAGTATTTT.